Listed below are T cell receptor beta chains from one sample, sequenced in a study of molecular identifiers for immune sequencing clone quantification. TCRdb fed the PCR reads into MiXCR, producing one record per CDR3 protein. The sample consists of about 500,000 distinct CDR3 sequences, 20% to 25% of them appearing once. Sequencing was performed on naive CD8+ T cells from blood, with Jurkat cell RNA spiked in. These receptors all stem from a human donor in good health. Some libraries in this study had Jurkat cell RNA spiked in. Each CDR3 is given with its conserved first and last residue. A D gene is named only where the DNA matches it firmly. Not every row has a clone size; where given, it reads once, few, many or a size class.

v_call	j_call	clone_size	d_call	cdr3_nt	cdr3_aa
TRBV20-1	TRBJ2-7	many	TRBD1	TGCAGCTGGGGACAGGGATACTACGAGCAGTACTTC	CSWGQGYYEQYF
TRBV7-2	TRBJ2-7	-	TRBD1	TGTGCCAGCAGCTCCCAGACAGGGCCTGGCCAGTGCTTC	CASSSQTGPGQCF
TRBV29-1	TRBJ2-3	many	-	TGCAGCGTTGAAGAAGAGGAGGCGGATACGCAGTATTTT	CSVEEEEADTQYF
TRBV19	TRBJ2-6	many	-	TGTGCCAGTAGTATAGGACAGGAGCCTTTCTCTGGGGCCAACGTCCTGACTTTC	CASSIGQEPFSGANVLTF
TRBV6-2/TRBV6-3	TRBJ1-1	-	-	TGCGCCAGCAGGTCGAGGGGGGGCACTGAAGCTTTCTTT	CASRSRGGTEAFF
TRBV6-1	TRBJ1-1	few	TRBD1	TGTGCCAGCAACTCACCGGGACAGGGGTACACTGAAGCTTTCTTT	CASNSPGQGYTEAFF
TRBV12-3/TRBV12-4	TRBJ2-3	many	-	TGTGCCAGCAAGAAGGGCGCAGCCACAGATACGCAGTATTTT	CASKKGAATDTQYF
TRBV20-1	TRBJ2-2	-	-	TGCAGTGCTAGGAGCCGAGACCGACTCTTGAGCGGGGAGCTGTTTTTT	CSARSRDRLLSGELFF
TRBV6-5	TRBJ2-7	few	TRBD2	TGTGCCAGCAGTTACTTTGCAGCGGGAGACTACGAGCAGTACTTC	CASSYFAAGDYEQYF
TRBV4-3	TRBJ2-7	few	TRBD2	TGCGCCAGCAGCCACGAATTTAGCGGGAGGGGGTACGAGCAGTACTTC	CASSHEFSGRGYEQYF
TRBV5-5	TRBJ2-7	many	-	TGTGCCAGCAGCTTGGGTACAGGAGTCTCCTACGAGCAGTACTTC	CASSLGTGVSYEQYF
TRBV25-1	TRBJ2-5	many	-	TGTGCCAGCAGTGATAGAGAGACCCAGTACTTC	CASSDRETQYF
TRBV7-9	TRBJ1-5	many	-	TGTGCCAGCAGTTTGGCAGGACAGCCCCAGCATTTT	CASSLAGQPQHF
TRBV11-2	TRBJ1-3	-	-	TGTGCCAGCAGCTTAGAGGTCAGCTTCTCTGGAAACACCATATATTTT	CASSLEVSFSGNTIYF
TRBV7-8	TRBJ1-1	many	-	TGTGCCAGCACCTTGACCTATATGGAAAACACTGAAGCTTTCTTT	CASTLTYMENTEAFF
TRBV20-1	TRBJ1-5	-	-	TGCAGTGCTAGAGATCGTCCAGATAGCAATCAGCCCCAGCATTTT	CSARDRPDSNQPQHF
TRBV7-2	TRBJ2-3	many	-	TGTGCCAGCACATTTGGGCCTCGCCTTGATCGCACAGATACGCAGTATTTT	CASTFGPRLDRTDTQYF
TRBV13	TRBJ1-5	many	-	TGTGCCAGCAGCTTTAGGGACGACAATCAGCCCCAGCATTTT	CASSFRDDNQPQHF
TRBV30	TRBJ1-3	-	-	TGTGCCTGGAGTGTTGGCAGAAGCTCTGGAAACACCATATATTTT	CAWSVGRSSGNTIYF
TRBV7-9	TRBJ2-3	many	-	TGTGCCAGCAGCGCTGGGGCGAGGGCCTTAAGCGCAGATACGCAGTATTTT	CASSAGARALSADTQYF
TRBV4-1	TRBJ1-1	many	TRBD1	TGCGCCAGCAGCCAATTGACAGGGGGCAACACTGAAGCTTTCTTT	CASSQLTGGNTEAFF
TRBV7-2	TRBJ2-7	-	-	TGTGCCAGCAGCTTAACCCCAGACGGCGCCTACGAGCAGTACTTC	CASSLTPDGAYEQYF
TRBV7-2	TRBJ1-1	many	-	TGTGCCAGCGCCCTTATGGGGGCGCCGAACACTGAAGCTTTCTTT	CASALMGAPNTEAFF
TRBV28	TRBJ1-6	-	-	TGTGCCAGCAGTTTATCCCAGGGGTCCGGCTATAATTCACCCCTCCACTTT	CASSLSQGSGYNSPLHF
TRBV7-6	TRBJ2-1	-	TRBD2	TGTGCCGGCAGCTTTTCAGCGGGAGGTTTGAGTTCCTACAATGAGCAGTTCTTC	CAGSFSAGGLSSYNEQFF
TRBV6-2/TRBV6-3	TRBJ1-1	many	-	TGTGCCAGCGGTGACGGGGGAGAAGCTTTCTTT	CASGDGGEAFF
TRBV29-1	TRBJ2-7	many	TRBD2	TGCAGCGTTGGGGGGACTAGCGGGAGGCCCTCCTACGAGCAGTACTTC	CSVGGTSGRPSYEQYF
TRBV6-6	TRBJ2-1	many	-	TGTGCCAGCAGCAGTCAAGAATTAATTTGGAATGAGCAGTTCTTC	CASSSQELIWNEQFF
TRBV27	TRBJ2-7	-	-	TGTGCCGGCAGTTTAAACGGGGCGCGCTACGAGCAGTACTTC	CAGSLNGARYEQYF
TRBV12-3/TRBV12-4	TRBJ2-5	many	TRBD2	TGTGCCAGCAGCGGGTCCCCCAGGACTAGCGGGGATCAAGAGACCCAGTACTTC	CASSGSPRTSGDQETQYF
TRBV7-9	TRBJ2-7	many	TRBD1	TGTGCCAGCAGCTTAGACAGGGGGGTCGAGCAGTACTTC	CASSLDRGVEQYF
TRBV19	TRBJ1-5	-	-	TGTGCCAGTATAGGGTATGATAGCAATCAGCCCCAGCATTTT	CASIGYDSNQPQHF
TRBV13	TRBJ2-3	few	TRBD2	TGTGCCAGCAGCCCGGTGGACGTCAGCGGGGGAGTTGGAGATACGCAGTATTTT	CASSPVDVSGGVGDTQYF
TRBV4-3	TRBJ2-1	-	-	TGCGCCAGCAGCCAAGGACACTCACCTTCCTACAATGAGCAGTTCTTC	CASSQGHSPSYNEQFF
TRBV20-1	TRBJ2-7	few	-	TGCAGTGCTAGCGACATTGCAGACTACGAGCAGTACTTC	CSASDIADYEQYF
TRBV6-6	TRBJ1-5	few	-	TGTGCCAGCAGTTACTGGGGAAGCAATCAGCCCCAGCATTTT	CASSYWGSNQPQHF
TRBV7-6	TRBJ2-7	many	-	TGTGCCAGCAGCCCTAGGGGGGGCTGGTACGAGCAGTACTTC	CASSPRGGWYEQYF
TRBV29-1	TRBJ2-7	few	TRBD2	TGCAGCGTGGAACTAGCGGGGGCAAGCTCCTACGAGCAGTACTTC	CSVELAGASSYEQYF
TRBV24-1	TRBJ2-2	-	TRBD2	TGTGCCACCAGTGATTCTGGACTAGCGGAAAACACCGGGGAGCTGTTTTTT	CATSDSGLAENTGELFF
TRBV6-2/TRBV6-3	TRBJ1-6	-	-	TGTGCCAGCAGTTCGTCCAGGCCTAATTCACCCCTCCACTTT	CASSSSRPNSPLHF
TRBV6-1	TRBJ1-5	-	-	TGTGCCGGGGGGGATAGCAATCAGCCCCAGCATTTT	CAGGDSNQPQHF
TRBV30	TRBJ2-5	many	-	TGTGCCTGGAACCAATTACAAGAGACCCAGTACTTC	CAWNQLQETQYF
TRBV7-9	TRBJ2-3	-	-	TGTGCCAGCAGCTCGCTCGGCGGGGTGAGCACAGATACGCAGTATTTT	CASSSLGGVSTDTQYF
TRBV29-1	TRBJ2-3	many	TRBD2	TGCAGCGTTGAAAAGCGGGATGGCACAGATACGCAGTATTTT	CSVEKRDGTDTQYF
TRBV19	TRBJ2-7	few	TRBD2	TGTGCCAGTAGCACCGGGACTAGCGGCGGTCTGGGGTCCTACGAGCAGTACTTC	CASSTGTSGGLGSYEQYF
TRBV5-1	TRBJ2-3	many	-	TGCGCCAGCAGACCGACTGGAACTAGCACAGATACGCAGTATTTT	CASRPTGTSTDTQYF
TRBV3-1	TRBJ2-7	-	TRBD2	TGTGCCAGCAGCCCAGTCACTAGCGTCGGTAACTACGAGCAGTACTTC	CASSPVTSVGNYEQYF
TRBV29-1	TRBJ2-3	many	-	TGCAGCGTAAAAACTCGGCGCTCCGATACGCAGTATTTT	CSVKTRRSDTQYF
TRBV7-6	TRBJ2-1	-	TRBD2	TGTGCCGGCAGCATCCTAGCGGGGACGGGGAATGAGCAGTTCTTC	CAGSILAGTGNEQFF
TRBV7-9	TRBJ2-2	-	TRBD1	TGCGCCAGCAGGCAAAGTCGACAGGGCAGGAACACCGGGGAGCTGTTTTTT	CASRQSRQGRNTGELFF
TRBV9	TRBJ2-6	many	-	TGTGCCAGCAGCTACGCCGAAGAGGTCGGGGCCAACGTCCTGACTTTC	CASSYAEEVGANVLTF